This T cell receptor (beta chain) appears in the sequencing data of a study of blood T cells in healthy people across ages. V lost 0 bases to trimming and J lost 0 bases; unmatched junction nucleotides: 3. Per the germline V gene, CDR1 is SGHRS and CDR2 is YFSETQ. CDR3 length equals 16 residues. Together with a sample-barcoded 5' primer, a J-beta primer mix was included in a second PCR lasting roughly 6 to 12 cycles. Each CDR3 protein is one row after TCRdb ran MiXCR on the 5' RACE reads. Here the sample spans 600,000 to 800,000 distinct CDR3 sequences, more than 20% being singletons. In this sample, this clonotype turned up a few times.

This sequence was found in a man between 65 and 85 years old in good health. The chain is built from TRBV5-1 and TRBJ2-3; the match to TRBD2 covers 8 bases. The sequenced material came from blood. The CDR3 spells CASSLGRGGSTDTQYF. CDR3 nucleotides: TGCGCCAGCAGCTTGGGCCGCGGGGGGAGCACAGATACGCAGTATTTT. Drawing the rest from reference TRBV5-1 and TRBJ2-3, the complete variable domain is KAGVTQTPRYLIKTRGQQVTLSCSPISGHRSVSWYQQTPGQGLQFLFEYFSETQRNKGNFPGRFSGRQFSNSRSEMNVSTLELGDSALYLCASSLGRGGSTDTQYFGPGTRLTVL.